This T cell receptor (beta chain) derives from a study of T cells of healthy individuals. In this sample, this clonotype turned up a few times. Germline V gene sequence: CDR1 ENHRY, CDR2 SYGVKD. Trimming took 6 bases from V and 1 from J; bases not matched to a gene: 2. The CDR3 is 13 residues long. Each CDR3 protein is one row after TCRdb ran MiXCR on the 5' RACE reads. The top ten hold 15% to 20% of the sample, which has tens of thousands of distinct CDR3 sequences, about 15% seen once. V is TRBV10-3 and J is TRBJ1-1; 7 bases line up with TRBD1. The clonotype comes from a human donor in good health. The CDR3 sequence is CAIRGQQNTEAFF. The CDR3 DNA is TGTGCCATCAGGGGACAGCAGAACACTGAAGCTTTCTTT.